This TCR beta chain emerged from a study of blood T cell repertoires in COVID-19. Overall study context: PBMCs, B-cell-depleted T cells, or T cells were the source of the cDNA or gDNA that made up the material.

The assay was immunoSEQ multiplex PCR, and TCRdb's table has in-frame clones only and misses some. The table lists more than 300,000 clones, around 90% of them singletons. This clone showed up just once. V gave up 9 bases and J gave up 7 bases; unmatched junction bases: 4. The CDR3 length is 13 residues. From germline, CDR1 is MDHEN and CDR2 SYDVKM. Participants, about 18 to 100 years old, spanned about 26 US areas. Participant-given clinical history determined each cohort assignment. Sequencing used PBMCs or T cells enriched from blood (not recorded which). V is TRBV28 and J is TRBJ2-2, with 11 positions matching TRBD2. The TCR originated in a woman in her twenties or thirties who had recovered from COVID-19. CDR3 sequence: CASHLAGGGELFF. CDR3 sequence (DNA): TGTGCCAGTCATCTAGCGGGGGGCGGGGAGCTGTTTTTT.